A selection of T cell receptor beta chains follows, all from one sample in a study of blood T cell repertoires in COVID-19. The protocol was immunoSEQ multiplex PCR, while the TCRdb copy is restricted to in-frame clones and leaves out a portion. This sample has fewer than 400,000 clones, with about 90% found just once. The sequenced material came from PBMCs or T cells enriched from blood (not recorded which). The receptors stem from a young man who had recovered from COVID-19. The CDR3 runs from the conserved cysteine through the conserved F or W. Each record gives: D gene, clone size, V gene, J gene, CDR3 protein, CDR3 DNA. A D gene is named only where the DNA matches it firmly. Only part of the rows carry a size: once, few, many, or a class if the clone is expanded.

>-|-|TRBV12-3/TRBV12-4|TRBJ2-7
CASSLLAGEQYF
TGTGCCAGCAGTTTATTGGCAGGCGAGCAGTACTTC
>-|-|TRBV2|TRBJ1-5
CATVVQGGVQPQHF
TGTGCCACTGTTGTCCAGGGTGGAGTCCAGCCCCAGCATTTT
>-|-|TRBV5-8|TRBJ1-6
CASSLGLRNSPLHF
TGTGCCAGCAGCTTGGGACTGCGTAATTCACCCCTCCACTTT
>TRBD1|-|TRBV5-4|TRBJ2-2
CASSPETGANTGELFF
TGTGCCAGCAGCCCGGAGACAGGGGCTAACACCGGGGAGCTGTTTTTT
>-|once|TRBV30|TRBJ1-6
CAWSVYGQNNSPLHF
TGTGCCTGGAGTGTATACGGACAGAATAATTCACCCCTCCACTTT
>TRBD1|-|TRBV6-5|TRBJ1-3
CASSWDRRNTIYF
TGTGCCAGCAGTTGGGACAGGCGAAACACCATATATTTT
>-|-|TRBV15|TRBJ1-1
CATSRDRQGRTEAFF
TGTGCCACCAGCAGAGATCGGCAGGGGCGAACTGAAGCTTTCTTT
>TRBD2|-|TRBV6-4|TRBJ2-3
CASSDASGGTDTQYF
TGTGCCAGCAGTGACGCTAGCGGGGGTACAGATACGCAGTATTTT
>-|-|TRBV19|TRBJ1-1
CASSIGTERIMNTEAFF
TGTGCCAGTAGTATTGGGACTGAACGGATCATGAACACTGAAGCTTTCTTT
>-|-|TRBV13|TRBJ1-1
CASSLNVQGWASSTEAFF
TGTGCCAGCAGCTTAAATGTGCAGGGGTGGGCCTCGAGCACTGAAGCTTTCTTT
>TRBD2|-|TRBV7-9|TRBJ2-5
CASSPRLAGGETQYF
TGTGCCAGCAGCCCTCGACTAGCGGGGGGAGAGACCCAGTACTTC
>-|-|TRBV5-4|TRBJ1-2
CASSLPFGSLSYGYTF
TGTGCCAGCAGCCTGCCTTTTGGCAGTCTTTCATATGGCTACACCTTC
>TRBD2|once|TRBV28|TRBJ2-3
CASSFRGVADTQYF
TGTGCCAGCAGTTTCCGGGGGGTTGCAGATACGCAGTATTTT
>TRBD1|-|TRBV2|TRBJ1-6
CASKRDRGVSPLHF
TGTGCCAGCAAGAGGGACAGGGGGGTTTCACCCCTCCACTTT
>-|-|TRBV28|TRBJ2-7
CATLGAGTASYEQYF
TGTGCCACCCTAGGGGCGGGGACGGCCTCCTACGAGCAGTACTTC
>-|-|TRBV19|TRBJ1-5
CASSMARGDQPQHF
TGTGCCAGTAGTATGGCCAGGGGCGATCAGCCCCAGCATTTT
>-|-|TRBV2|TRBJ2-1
CASSEEGRRNNYNEQFF
TGTGCCAGCAGTGAAGAGGGGAGGAGGAACAATTACAATGAGCAGTTCTTC
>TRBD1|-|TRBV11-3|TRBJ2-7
CASSLGAGTAYEQYF
TGTGCCAGCAGCTTAGGGGCCGGGACAGCCTACGAGCAGTACTTC
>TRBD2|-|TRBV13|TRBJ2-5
CASSHPTSGETQYF
TGTGCCAGCAGCCACCCGACTAGCGGAGAGACCCAGTACTTC
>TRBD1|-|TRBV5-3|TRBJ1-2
CARSLYYGTGFYGYTF
TGTGCCAGAAGCTTGTACTACGGGACAGGGTTCTATGGCTACACCTTC
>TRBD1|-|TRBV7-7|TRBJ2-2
CASRGGTGDSGELFF
TGTGCCAGCAGGGGAGGGACAGGGGACAGCGGGGAGCTGTTTTTT
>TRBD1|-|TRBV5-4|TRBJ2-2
CASSEGASIGELFF
TGTGCCAGCAGCGAGGGGGCGTCGATCGGGGAGCTGTTTTTT
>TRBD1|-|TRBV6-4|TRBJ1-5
CASSPTGVSQPQHF
TGTGCCAGCAGCCCGACAGGGGTTAGCCAGCCCCAGCATTTT
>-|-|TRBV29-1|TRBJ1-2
CSVERGALNYGYTF
TGCAGCGTTGAACGTGGGGCTTTGAACTATGGCTACACCTTC
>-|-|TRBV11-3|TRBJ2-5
CASSLAGAETQYF
TGTGCCAGCAGCTTAGCAGGTGCTGAGACCCAGTACTTC
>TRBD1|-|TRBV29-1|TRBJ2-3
CSVEQGGTDTQYF
TGCAGCGTTGAACAGGGGGGCACAGATACGCAGTATTTT
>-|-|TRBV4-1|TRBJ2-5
CASSQELRAQETQYF
TGCGCCAGCAGCCAAGAGCTCAGGGCCCAAGAGACCCAGTACTTC
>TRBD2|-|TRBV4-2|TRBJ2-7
CASSPSGTNPYEQYF
TGTGCCAGCAGCCCCTCCGGGACTAACCCCTACGAGCAGTACTTC
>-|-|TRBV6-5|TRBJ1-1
CASSRTEEAFF
TGTGCCAGCAGCCGGACAGAGGAAGCTTTCTTT
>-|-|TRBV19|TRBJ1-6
CASSYRDSPLHF
TGTGCCAGTAGTTACAGAGATTCACCCCTCCACTTT
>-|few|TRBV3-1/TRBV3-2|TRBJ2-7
CASSRTYYEQYF
TGTGCCAGCAGCCGAACCTACTACGAGCAGTACTTC
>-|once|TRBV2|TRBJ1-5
CASTPGAQHQPQHF
TGTGCCAGCACCCCAGGGGCTCAGCATCAGCCCCAGCATTTT
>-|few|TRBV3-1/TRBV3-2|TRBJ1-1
CASSDTNTEAFF
TGTGCCAGCAGCGACACGAACACTGAAGCTTTCTTT
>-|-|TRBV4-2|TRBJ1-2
CASESGNGYTF
TGTGCCAGCGAATCGGGGAATGGCTACACCTTC
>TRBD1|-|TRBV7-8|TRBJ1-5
CASSWDRVNQPQHF
TGTGCCAGCAGTTGGGACAGGGTAAATCAGCCCCAGCATTTT
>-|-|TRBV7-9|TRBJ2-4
CASSLGGLGAKNIQYF
TGTGCCAGCAGCTTGGGGGGGCTTGGAGCCAAAAACATTCAGTACTTC
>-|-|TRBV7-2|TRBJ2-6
CASTREGRGFSGANVLTF
TGTGCCAGCACCAGAGAGGGCAGGGGTTTTTCCGGGGCCAACGTCCTGACTTTC